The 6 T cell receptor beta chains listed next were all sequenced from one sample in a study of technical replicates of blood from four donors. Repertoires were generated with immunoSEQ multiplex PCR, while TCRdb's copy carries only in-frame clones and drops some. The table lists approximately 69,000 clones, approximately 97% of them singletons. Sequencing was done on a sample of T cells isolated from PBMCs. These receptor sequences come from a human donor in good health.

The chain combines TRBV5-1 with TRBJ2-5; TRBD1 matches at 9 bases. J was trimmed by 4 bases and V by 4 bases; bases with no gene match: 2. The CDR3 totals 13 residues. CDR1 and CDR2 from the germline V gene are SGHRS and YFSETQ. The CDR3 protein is CASSQGQGETQYF. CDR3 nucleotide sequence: TGCGCCAGCAGCCAGGGACAGGGAGAGACCCAGTACTTC.

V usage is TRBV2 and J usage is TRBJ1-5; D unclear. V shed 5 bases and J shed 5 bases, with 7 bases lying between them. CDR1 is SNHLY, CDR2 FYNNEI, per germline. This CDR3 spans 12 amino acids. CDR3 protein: CASSRRDQPQHF. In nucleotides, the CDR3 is TGTGCCAGCAGTCGGCGGGATCAGCCCCAGCATTTT.

The CDR3 spells CASSFRLGLYEQYF. In DNA form, the CDR3 reads TGTGCCAGCAGCTTTCGACTCGGCCTCTACGAGCAGTACTTC. The J gene is TRBJ2-7, the V gene TRBV7-9; D is unresolved. This CDR3 contains 14 residues. V dropped 3 bases and J dropped 3 bases, with 12 bases sitting between them. Germline V gene lookup returns CDR1 SEHNR and CDR2 FQNEAQ (reference sequence).

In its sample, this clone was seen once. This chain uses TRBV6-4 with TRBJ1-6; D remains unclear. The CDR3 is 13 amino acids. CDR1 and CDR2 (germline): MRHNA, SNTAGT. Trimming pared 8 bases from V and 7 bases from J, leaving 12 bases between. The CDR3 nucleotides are TGTGCCAGCTCCAAAACGGGGAATTCACCCCTCCACTTT. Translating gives CASSKTGNSPLHF.

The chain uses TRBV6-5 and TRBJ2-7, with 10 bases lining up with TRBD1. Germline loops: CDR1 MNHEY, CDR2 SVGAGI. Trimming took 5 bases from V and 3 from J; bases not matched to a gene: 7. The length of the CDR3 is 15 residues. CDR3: CASSKFDRGLYEQYF. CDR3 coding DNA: TGTGCCAGCAGTAAGTTCGACAGGGGGCTCTACGAGCAGTACTTC.

The DNA for the CDR3 is TGCGCCAGCAGCCAAGGTTCGGCGACAGAGTACGAGCAGTACTTC. It encodes CASSQGSATEYEQYF. The chain uses TRBV4-1 and TRBJ2-7, with a possible D match to TRBD1 (5 bases). Germline CDR1 MGHRA, CDR2 YSYEKL. The CDR3 extends over 15 amino acids. Trimming took 1 base from V and 4 from J, leaving 14 bases between them.